Presented here are 25 T cell receptor beta chains from one specimen sequenced in a study of identifying expanded T cells in peripheral blood (dated by TCRdb to between 2019 and 2020). The library was produced with the immunoSEQ multiplex PCR assay. TCRdb provides this immuneACCESS table in a form limited to in-frame rearrangements. Some clones are lacking; in checked studies, under half of them reflect an unresolved V gene, and why the rest are absent is not known. The sample records over 85,000 clones, about 91% of which are singletons. The ten largest clones capture 13% to 15% of the sample. Sequenced sample: blood. These receptors were obtained from a person aged 18 to 75 in good health.

This chain connects TRBV4-2 to TRBJ1-1; D is uncertain. The CDR3 runs 13 residues. Deletions cut 0 bases from V and 8 bases from J, with 10 bases between. CDR1 and CDR2 from the germline V gene are LGHNA and YNFKEQ. CDR3 protein: CASSQDGWGEAFF. In DNA form, the CDR3 reads TGTGCCAGCAGCCAAGATGGGTGGGGAGAAGCTTTCTTT.

The chain employs TRBV5-1 and TRBJ2-5; D possibly corresponds to TRBD2 (7 bases). Germline V gene data show CDR1 as SGHRS and CDR2 as YFSETQ. CDR3 length: 15 amino acids. V shed 4 bases and J shed 3 bases, with 16 bases lying between them. The CDR3 loop is CASSITAGAEETQYF. The DNA for the CDR3 is TGCGCCAGCAGCATAACGGCGGGGGCTGAAGAGACCCAGTACTTC.

This rearrangement joins TRBV29-1 to TRBJ2-5; 9 bases map to TRBD2. This CDR3 has 16 residues. Germline assignment: CDR1 SQVTM and CDR2 ANQGSEA. V lost 4 bases to trimming and J lost 0 bases; unmatched junction nucleotides: 9. The CDR3 nucleotides read TGCAGCGTTGCCACTAGCGGGCTTGGGAACCAAGAGACCCAGTACTTC. Translated: CSVATSGLGNQETQYF.

This chain uses TRBV7-2 with TRBJ1-1; 8 positions match TRBD1. J lost 1 base, V lost 3 bases, and 7 bases had no gene match. There are 16 residues in the CDR3. CDR1 is SGHTA, CDR2 FQGNSA, per germline. CDR3 residues: CASSLDRVGWNTEAFF. The CDR3, as DNA: TGTGCCAGCAGCTTGGACAGGGTGGGATGGAACACTGAAGCTTTCTTT.

The chain recombines TRBV4-3 with TRBJ2-7; D is possibly TRBD1 or TRBD2 (5 bases each). With 1 base removed from V and 7 bases from J, the gap between germline ends came to 17 bases. Per germline, CDR1 LGHNA and CDR2 YSLEER. The CDR3 consists of 15 residues. The CDR3 reads CASSQVREGSVEQYF. DNA for the CDR3: TGCGCCAGCAGCCAAGTGCGCGAGGGGTCGGTGGAGCAGTACTTC.

As regards this clone: The sample carries other DNA sequences with the same CDR3. The CDR3 DNA sequence: TGTGCCAGCAGCCCCCGAACTAGCGGCTCCTACGAGCAGTACTTC. Its translation: CASSPRTSGSYEQYF. V gene TRBV7-9 combines with J gene TRBJ2-7; 8 nucleotides match TRBD2. Trimming took 5 bases from V and 0 from J; bases not matched to a gene: 6. The CDR3 has 15 residues. Germline V gives CDR1 SEHNR, CDR2 FQNEAQ (reference sequence).

The rearrangement uses TRBV6-1 and TRBJ2-7; D perhaps matches TRBD1 (5 bases). Per the germline V gene, CDR1 is MNHNS and CDR2 is SASEGT. With 6 bases removed from V and 4 bases from J, the gap between germline ends came to 19 bases. This CDR3 is built from 15 residues. The CDR3 region is CASSTRGSGQYEQYF. As DNA, the CDR3 is TGTGCCAGCAGCACGAGAGGATCAGGGCAGTACGAGCAGTACTTC.

Here the CDR3 DNA reads TGTGCCAGCAGCGAATCGGCACCCGGGGAGCTGTTTTTT. Translated: CASSESAPGELFF. The rearrangement uses TRBV9 and TRBJ2-2; D is uncertain. CDR3 length equals 13 residues. The V and J ends lost 3 bases and 6 bases respectively, with 9 bases between them. The germline V gene has CDR1 SGDLS and CDR2 YYNGEE.

The chain recombines TRBV6-5 with TRBJ2-5; D gene uncertain. This CDR3 comprises 13 residues. Trimming pared 7 bases from V and 5 bases from J, leaving 14 bases between. Germline lookup yields CDR1 MNHEY and CDR2 SVGAGI. CDR3 nucleotides: TGTGCCAGCACCAAGGACCCGACGGAGACCCAGTACTTC. Its protein product is CASTKDPTETQYF.

The V gene is TRBV7-9, the J gene TRBJ2-2; TRBD2 agrees at 7 bases. The CDR3 extends over 19 amino acids. The germline gives CDR1 SEHNR, CDR2 FQNEAQ (reference sequence). After removal of 4 bases from V and 4 bases from J, the junction contained 18 bases not matched to a gene. DNA of the CDR3: TGTGCCAGCAGCTCCCTGGGGCGCGGGAGTAGTCGGGGCACCGGGGAGCTGTTTTTT. It is translated as CASSSLGRGSSRGTGELFF.

A single count supports this clone. This chain links TRBV10-3 with TRBJ2-7; either TRBD1 or TRBD2 may supply D (5 bases each). V lost 0 bases and J lost 0, with 9 bases in between. The CDR3 consists of 15 residues. Germline CDR1 ENHRY, CDR2 SYGVKD. The DNA of the CDR3 is TGTGCCATCAGTGAGTCCCGGGACGCCTCCTACGAGCAGTACTTC. Its protein is CAISESRDASYEQYF.

The chain uses TRBV7-9 and TRBJ1-1; D is uncertain. Germline V gene lookup returns CDR1 SEHNR and CDR2 FQNEAQ (reference sequence). V lost 7 bases and J lost 0, with 12 bases in between. The length of the CDR3 is 14 residues. CDR3 nucleotide sequence: TGTGCCAGCACCACCCCGGGTGTGAACACTGAAGCTTTCTTT. Protein sequence: CASTTPGVNTEAFF.

The chain couples TRBV10-3 to TRBJ2-5, with 9 bases aligning to TRBD2. From germline, CDR1 is ENHRY and CDR2 SYGVKD. The CDR3 loop spans 16 amino acids. The ends lost 3 bases at V and 1 base at J; junction bases unmatched: 6. The CDR3 is CAISDSGTSLQETQYF. In DNA form, the CDR3 reads TGTGCCATCAGTGACTCCGGGACTAGCCTCCAAGAGACCCAGTACTTC.

The chain recombines TRBV11-2 with TRBJ1-2, with D unclear. The CDR3 has 13 residues. V lost 4 bases and J lost 8, with 14 bases in between. CDR1 and CDR2 from the germline V gene are SGHAT and FQNNGV. The CDR3 here is CASSSDYRRGYTF. In DNA, the CDR3 is TGTGCCAGCAGCTCAGACTACCGGCGAGGCTACACCTTC.

V usage is TRBV30 and J usage is TRBJ2-7; 7 nucleotides agree with TRBD1. Germline assignment: CDR1 GTSNPN and CDR2 SVGIG (reference sequence). The V gene end was trimmed by 0 bases and the J gene end by 11 bases; junction bases not matched to a gene: 7. The CDR3 is 12 residues long. The CDR3 is CAWSVAGGMEYF. DNA of the CDR3: TGTGCCTGGAGTGTGGCAGGGGGTATGGAGTACTTC.

The rearrangement uses TRBV6-1 and TRBJ1-5, with a tentative D call TRBD1 (5 bases). The germline CDR1 and CDR2 sequences are MNHNS and SASEGT. The CDR3 extends over 16 amino acids. Trimming removed 1 base from V and 3 bases from J, with 13 bases in between. DNA of the CDR3: TGTGCCAGCAGTGAAGACCCCAGGGCTTTCAATCAGCCCCAGCATTTT. Its translation: CASSEDPRAFNQPQHF.

The gene calls are TRBV13 and TRBJ2-2, with 10 bases matching TRBD1. Germline V lookup: CDR1 PRHDT, CDR2 FYEKMQ (reference sequence). Germline trimming cut 2 bases from V and 7 bases from J; bases unmatched to any gene: 4. CDR3 length: 15 residues. In nucleotides, the CDR3 is TGTGCCAGCAGCTTACGGGACAGGGGATACGGGGAGCTGTTTTTT. As protein: CASSLRDRGYGELFF.

The rearrangement joins TRBV4-2 to TRBJ2-5, with D perhaps matching TRBD1 (5 bases). The CDR3 length is 15 residues. Deletions cut 2 bases from V and 5 bases from J, with 15 bases between. Germline-derived CDR1 and CDR2 are LGHNA and YNFKEQ. For the CDR3, the DNA is TGTGCCAGCAGCCAATTGGGGCTAGAAGGGGAGACCCAGTACTTC. It is translated as CASSQLGLEGETQYF.

The V call is TRBV28, the J call TRBJ1-5; no reliable D call. The V gene's germline CDR1 is MDHEN and CDR2 SYDVKM. The CDR3 totals 12 residues. Trimming took 6 bases from V and 5 from J, leaving 8 bases between them. DNA for the CDR3: TGTGCCAGCAGGGATTCAGATCAGCCCCAGCATTTT. This translates into CASRDSDQPQHF. Combining the CDR3 with reference TRBV28 and TRBJ1-5 gives the whole variable domain DVKVTQSSRYLVKRTGEKVFLECVQDMDHENMFWYRQDPGLGLRLIYFSYDVKMKEKGDIPEGYSVSREKKERFSLILESASTNQTSMYLCASRDSDQPQHFGDGTRLSIL.

This clone was detected only a few times. The V call is TRBV4-1, the J call TRBJ2-1; 7 bases are a match to TRBD2. CDR3 length: 17 residues. V lost 1 base, J lost 2 bases, and 8 bases stayed unmatched. Germline V CDR1 and CDR2: MGHRA, YSYEKL. CDR3 nucleotides: TGCGCCAGCAGCCAAGCGGCCGCGGCGGGAGCCTACAATGAGCAGTTCTTC. Translating it yields CASSQAAAAGAYNEQFF.

The chain has TRBV7-2 and TRBJ2-2; maybe TRBD2 (5 bases). V was cut by 1 base and J by 5 bases, with 17 bases left in between. The CDR3 has 17 amino acids. Germline CDR1 and CDR2: SGHTA and FQGNSA. Here the CDR3 reads CASSLGGLGQRTGELFF. The CDR3 DNA reads TGTGCCAGCAGCTTAGGCGGGCTAGGCCAGAGAACCGGGGAGCTGTTTTTT.

The chain links TRBV6-5 to TRBJ2-5, with D perhaps matching TRBD1 (5 bases). This CDR3 contains 15 residues. V was cut by 0 bases and J by 5 bases, with 13 bases left in between. The germline gives CDR1 MNHEY, CDR2 SVGAGI. CDR3 in amino acids: CASSYSPTGLETQYF. In DNA form, the CDR3 reads TGTGCCAGCAGTTACTCCCCTACAGGCTTGGAGACCCAGTACTTC.

The chain links TRBV11-1 to TRBJ2-1, with D possibly being TRBD1 (5 bases). CDR1 and CDR2 (germline): SGHAT, FQDESV (reference sequence). The CDR3 extends over 14 amino acids. V lost 5 bases to trimming and J lost 0 bases, with 8 bases between them. In DNA form, the CDR3 reads TGTGCCAGCAGCGTGGGGCCCTCCTACAATGAGCAGTTCTTC. Translated: CASSVGPSYNEQFF.

This sequence joins TRBV7-2 and TRBJ2-7, with TRBD2 matching over 11 bases. The germline V gene has CDR1 SGHTA and CDR2 FQGNSA. The CDR3 consists of 17 residues. J was trimmed by 2 bases and V by 5 bases; bases with no gene match: 11. The CDR3 DNA reads as TGTGCCAGCAGCCTGCAGACTAGCGGGACTCTACCCTACGAGCAGTACTTC. Protein: CASSLQTSGTLPYEQYF.

This clone came up a few times. The rearrangement uses TRBV30 and TRBJ2-2; D call uncertain. There are 15 residues in the CDR3. The V gene lost 3 bases and the J gene lost 1 base, with 12 bases spanning the gap. Germline-derived CDR1 and CDR2 are GTSNPN and SVGIG (reference sequence). CDR3 amino acids: CAWSSWTENTGELFF. In nucleotides, the CDR3 is TGTGCCTGGAGCAGCTGGACGGAGAACACCGGGGAGCTGTTTTTT.